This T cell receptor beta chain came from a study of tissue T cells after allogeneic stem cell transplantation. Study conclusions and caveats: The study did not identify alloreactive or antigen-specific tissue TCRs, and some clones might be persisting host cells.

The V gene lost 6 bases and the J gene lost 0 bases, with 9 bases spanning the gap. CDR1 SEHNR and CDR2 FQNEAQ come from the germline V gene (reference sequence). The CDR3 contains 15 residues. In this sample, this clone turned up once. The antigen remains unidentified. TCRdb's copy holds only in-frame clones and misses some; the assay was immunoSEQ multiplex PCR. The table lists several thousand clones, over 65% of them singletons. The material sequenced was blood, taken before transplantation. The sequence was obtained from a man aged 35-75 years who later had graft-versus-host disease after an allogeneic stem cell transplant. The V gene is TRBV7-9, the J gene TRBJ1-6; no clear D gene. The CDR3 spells CASRDVSSYNSPLHF. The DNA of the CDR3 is TGTGCCAGCAGAGACGTGAGCTCCTATAATTCACCCCTCCACTTT.